This T cell receptor beta chain was sequenced for a study of cytomegalovirus exposure and HLA in healthy donors (TCRdb year 2017). General notes on the study: In an earlier analysis of around 540 of the donors, around 290 Gb of sequence data and approximately 120 million unique TCR beta sequences from 150 million to 200 million T cells were reported. An early release covering about 600 HLA-typed donors comprised about 300 gigabases of sequencing data and 65 million to 100 million unique TCR sequences. Of the 300 to 450 genotyped donors, more than 75% were placed in the genetic ancestry cluster associated with self-reported Caucasian donors. The study was designed to test whether signatures of past pathogen exposure could be identified by cataloging public T cell receptors. The study used immunosequencing to profile the T cell repertoires of several hundred subjects and linked those repertoires to cytomegalovirus serostatus. In addition to the first cohort of roughly 700 subjects, a separate validation cohort of 130 or so different subjects was used. High-throughput TCR immunosequencing, statistical association of individual TCRs with disease status, and machine learning were combined to predict cytomegalovirus infection status. A later analysis re-examined previously published TCR beta repertoires from 600 to 700 donors and added high-resolution HLA genotyping to investigate patterns of TCR occurrence. Rather than using new phenotypic data, the later analysis identified candidate immune exposures from TCR beta sequences and from how often those sequences occurred across donors. In an earlier analysis of a few hundred of the donors, high-throughput TCR beta sequencing was used to judge whether each TCR beta V gene segment behaved as functional or pseudogenic. Donor age, sex, ethnicity and CMV serostatus were collected together with the repertoire data. A later genetic analysis took genome-wide SNP genotypes for 398 of the 666 donors and used that subset as a discovery cohort. Every repertoire in the discovery cohort had been generated on one and the same sequencing platform. HLA typing covered class I and class II loci at four-digit resolution. Typing coverage varied by locus: roughly 620-640 donors for A, B, C, DRB1 and DQB1; approximately 500 for DQA1; some 610 for DPA1; roughly 450 for DPB1. About five DR-DQ haplotypes were treated as single units for association and clustering because of strong linkage in the cohort. Across 398 genotyped donors of the cohort, an average of roughly 250,000 unique TCR beta nucleotide sequences per donor were sequenced, and 15% to 20% of those sequences were non-productive.

General findings and caveats noted by the study authors: Cytomegalovirus status was reported to be diagnosed by the classifier with high specificity and sensitivity in both the original and validation cohorts. In a later analysis, more than 15,000 TCR beta sequences were associated with specific HLA alleles at a false discovery rate of 0.05. According to a later analysis, parvovirus B19, influenza, CMV and Epstein-Barr virus appeared linked to several top co-occurrence clusters. According to the authors, the approach could potentially be generalized to other disease states and immunological phenotypes. A cluster of highly shared sequence variants was judged likely to represent a technical artifact of the sequencing pipeline. Because HLA typing was missing for some donors at each locus, association tests included only the typed subset. The presence/absence analyses assumed that sequencing depth was roughly uniform across donors, and that assumption may not be true. Correlated functional status among segregating V segments might reflect linkage disequilibrium, but an unknown experimental factor could not be ruled out. A further reported finding was that TCR beta sequences accurately predicted the HLA-A and HLA-B alleles for most subjects in the first cohort. This cohort had only TCR beta chains sequenced, and the lack of alpha or paired-chain data limited which features could be detected. In vitro tests confirmed that a few of the cytomegalovirus-associated TCR beta chains recognize cytomegalovirus antigens. Most TCR sequences were observed very rarely across donors, whereas some public TCRs were present in many individuals. The only immune exposure information available for the cohort was CMV serostatus. A later analysis found that most CMV-associated TCR beta chains appeared HLA-restricted, with HLA associations seemingly driven largely by CMV exposure. Some IMGT-functional V segments, including TRBV6-2 and TRBV6-3, could not be distinguished by the 87-base-pair reads and were therefore excluded. Assigning TCR associations to individual alleles was difficult when HLA alleles, especially DR and DQ, strongly co-occurred. In a later genetic analysis, fewer N-insertions in productive TCRs were reported among donors in an Asian-associated ancestry cluster than the approximately 630-donor mean. In a later analysis, HLA-associated TCR beta chains were found to be more clonally expanded and to have lower generation probabilities than equally common non-associated chains. The study gave a list of 150 to 200 TCR beta chains associated with cytomegalovirus. V-gene and J-gene trimming of TCR beta chains was associated with a missense DCLRE1C variant in a later genetic analysis, and the association was replicated in an independent cohort. The earlier analysis of some 560 of the donors excluded 15 to 20 rarely observed V segments, including chromosome 9 orphons, because counts were too low. A later analysis found that TCR association rates varied across HLA loci, with DRB1 alleles showing the most associated TCRs and HLA-C alleles the fewest. An earlier analysis of around 500 of the donors showed that most TCR beta V segments appeared in productive rearrangements either about 87% or about 30% of the time, which broadly matched IMGT annotations.

CDR1 and CDR2 are read off the germline V gene as SGHRS and YFSETQ. Trimming removed 3 bases from V and 7 bases from J; the gene matches leave 3 bases unexplained. CDR3 length: 14 amino acids, cysteine to phenylalanine. Only CDR3 DNA remains: 42 bases, in frame from the first base. Notes on this clone: Its recognized antigen is unknown. No much larger clone is present one base from it, and per-base qualities are unavailable.

The cohort comprised 550 to 700 healthy bone marrow donors. Cohort members were all nominally healthy when sampled, although unrecorded immune exposures were likely present. The donor was CMV seronegative and belonged to the group of more than 300 seronegative cohort members. Every donor gave a peripheral blood sample, and the peripheral blood mononuclear cells from that sample were used for TCR beta sequencing. The Qiagen DNeasy Blood Extraction Kit was used to extract genomic DNA from the blood cell samples. The library was prepared using the immunoSEQ multiplex PCR assay. For the multiplex PCR, a mixture combining 60 forward primers for TCR Vbeta segments and 13 reverse primers for TCR Jbeta segments was used. A multiplex PCR assay on genomic DNA amplified the CDR3 region of rearranged TCR beta genes. On the Illumina HiSeq System, the amplified TCR beta libraries were sequenced as 87-base-pair reads. As for the authors' bioinformatics: Across the 640 or so repertoires, a later analysis counted 60 million to 90 million unique TCR beta chains, roughly 11 million of which were shared by at least two donors. To remove PCR and sequencing errors, raw reads were error-corrected and collapsed into unique sequences using a nearest-neighbor algorithm that merged closely related sequences. V, D and J gene segments were assigned by aligning CDR3 sequences to IMGT reference sequences. For a sequence to be retained, a match of at least six nucleotides to both a V gene segment and a J gene segment was required. Rearrangements were classified as productive when the CDR3 lacked stop codons and remained in frame with V and J, and all other rearrangements were classified as non-productive. Following IMGT convention, CDR3 was defined as the stretch from the second conserved V-encoded cysteine to the conserved J-encoded phenylalanine. The earlier analysis of about 500 of the donors excluded sequences that lacked an unambiguous match to a single V gene segment. An earlier analysis of just under 600 of the donors called V segments functional above 56.7% productive rearrangements and segregating when the between-donor standard deviation exceeded 5%. To diagnose cytomegalovirus status from the catalog of TCR beta chain sequences, a statistical classification framework was built. A later analysis assigned V and J genes by comparing TCR nucleotide sequences with IMGT/GENE-DB human TR gene sequences. In a later analysis, CDR3 sequences and most-parsimonious VDJ recombination scenarios were assigned using the TCRdist pipeline. In a later analysis, each TCR beta chain was defined by its CDR3 amino acid sequence together with its V-gene family, and reads without a unique V-gene family were excluded. As a way to deal with suspected cross-contamination and a sequencing artifact, a later analysis dropped 500 to 700 nucleotide sequences that were highly shared and had low generation probability. For each public chain, a later analysis derived a clonal expansion index from normalized ranks of inferred template counts within each repertoire. In a later analysis, generation probabilities were computed with a VDJ recombination model fitted to out-of-frame rearrangements, and the resulting probabilities were checked against IGoR. Hypergeometric tests were used in a later analysis to score TCR-TCR, TCR-HLA and TCR-CMV co-occurrence, with a repertoire-size bias correction applied to the TCR pairs. A later analysis estimated false discovery rates by permuting HLA or CMV assignments 20 times. In a later analysis, co-occurring TCRs were grouped using DBSCAN, and TCRdist sequence similarity was added for clustering within HLA-allele-positive subsets. Co-occurrence clustering excluded repertoires with fewer than 30,000 or more than 120,000 public chains, plus five with anomalous nucleotide sharing. TCRdb holds this immuneACCESS table with in-frame rearrangements only. Some clones are missing; in checked studies, unresolved V genes explain under half, and the rest has no known cause. V, J and clone size were drawn from that table, and D and trimming were deduced from the DNA. Counted in this sample were about 140,000 clones; about 80% of them appeared once. The ten top clones hold 13% to 15% of the sample.

Recombination joined TRBV5-1 with TRBJ2-1; the junction holds 11 bases that match TRBD1. Sequencing was carried out using PBMCs. This TCR was sampled from a woman aged 40 to 55 in good health and CMV-seronegative. The CDR3 corresponds to CASSYGTGGNEQFF. Read as DNA, the sequence is TGCGCCAGCAGCTACGGGACAGGGGGGAATGAGCAGTTCTTC.